What follows are 4 T cell receptor beta chains derived from one specimen sequenced in a study of blood T cell repertoires in COVID-19. Data came from immunoSEQ multiplex PCR; TCRdb stores just in-frame clones and leaves some out. The sample carries 85,000 to 100,000 clones, around 90% recorded once. The sample consisted of peripheral blood. The receptors were gathered from a man aged 45-65 years with COVID-19, enrolled during active disease.

This CDR3 reads CASSQDGGGGYTF. CDR3 bases: TGTGCCAGCAGCCAAGATGGCGGAGGCGGCTACACCTTC. The chain is built from TRBV3-1 (or the pseudogene TRBV3-2) and TRBJ1-2, with D unclear. The germline V and J ends were trimmed by 0 bases and 8 bases, with 10 bases remaining between them. The CDR3 sequence is 13 residues long. The V gene's germline CDR1 is LGHDT and CDR2 YNNKEL (reference sequence).

Written as DNA, the CDR3 is TGTGCCAGCAGCCCGGGACAGAACACTGAAGCTTTCTTT. Translated: CASSPGQNTEAFF. This chain joins TRBV5-5 and TRBJ1-1; tentatively, D is TRBD1 (6 bases). The CDR3 length is 13 residues. V was clipped by 4 bases and J by 1 base, with 8 bases between them. CDR1 is SGHKS, CDR2 YYEKEE, per germline (reference sequence).

The sample holds a few counts of this clone. V usage is TRBV28 and J usage is TRBJ2-7; D call uncertain. V shed 5 bases and J shed 3 bases, with 5 bases lying between them. Per the germline V gene, CDR1 is MDHEN and CDR2 is SYDVKM. CDR3 size: 11 residues. The CDR3 here is CASSKRYEQYF. The CDR3 DNA reads as TGTGCCAGCAGTAAGCGCTACGAGCAGTACTTC.

The chain carries TRBV6-5 and TRBJ1-6, with 7 bases aligning to TRBD1. The CDR3 loop spans 14 amino acids. The germline CDR1 and CDR2 sequences are MNHEY and SVGAGI. With 7 bases clipped from V and 5 bases from J, the junction kept 5 bases outside the gene matches. This CDR3 is CASKETGHNSPLHF. In nucleotides, the CDR3 is TGTGCCAGCAAGGAGACAGGGCATAATTCACCCCTCCACTTT.